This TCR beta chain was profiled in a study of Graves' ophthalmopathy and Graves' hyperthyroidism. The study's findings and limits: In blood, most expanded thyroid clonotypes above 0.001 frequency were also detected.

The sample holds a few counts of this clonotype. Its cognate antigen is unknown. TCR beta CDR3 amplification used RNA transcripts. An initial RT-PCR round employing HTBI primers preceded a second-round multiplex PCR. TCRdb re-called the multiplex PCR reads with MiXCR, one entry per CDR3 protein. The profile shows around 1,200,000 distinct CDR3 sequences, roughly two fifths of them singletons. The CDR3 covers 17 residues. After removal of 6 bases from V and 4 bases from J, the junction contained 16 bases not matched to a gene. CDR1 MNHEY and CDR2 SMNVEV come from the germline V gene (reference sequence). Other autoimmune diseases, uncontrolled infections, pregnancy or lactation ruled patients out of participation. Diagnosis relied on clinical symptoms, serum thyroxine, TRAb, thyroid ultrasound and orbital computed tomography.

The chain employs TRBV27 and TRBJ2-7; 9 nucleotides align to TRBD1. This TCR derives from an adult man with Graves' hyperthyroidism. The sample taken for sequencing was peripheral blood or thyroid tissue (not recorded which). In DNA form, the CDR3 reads TGTGCCAGCAGCACCATGACACCGGGACAGGGATCGTACGAGCAGTACTTC. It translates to CASSTMTPGQGSYEQYF.